The 6 T cell receptor beta chains presented below share a single source sample, sequenced in a study of T cell changes during pregnancy in multiple sclerosis (dated by TCRdb to between 2018 and 2021). Library construction relied on the immunoSEQ multiplex PCR assay. TCRdb obtained this table from immuneACCESS and retained in-frame rearrangements with V and J assigned. These tables miss some clones; where compared with another copy, unresolved V genes account for less than half of the shortfall, and the remainder is unexplained. Present in this sample are some 70,000 clones, approximately 92% of which were seen just once. The top ten hold approximately 2.8% of the sample. The material was CD8+ T cells from peripheral blood mononuclear cells, obtained in the third trimester of pregnancy. All receptors come from a female donor in good health, enrolled as a control in a pregnancy study.

This chain uses TRBV30 with TRBJ2-7; TRBD1 aligns across 7 bases. Germline assignment: CDR1 GTSNPN and CDR2 SVGIG (reference sequence). V shed 7 bases, J shed 5 bases, and the junction held 11 bases outside the gene matches. The CDR3 runs 13 residues. This chain's CDR3 is CASRRGGSNEQYF. CDR3 bases: TGTGCCTCCCGCCGAGGGGGCTCAAACGAGCAGTACTTC.

The chain combines TRBV4-3 with TRBJ2-7; the match to TRBD1 covers 7 bases. Germline-derived CDR1 and CDR2 are LGHNA and YSLEER. The CDR3 covers 13 residues. Losses at the gene ends were 3 bases for V and 6 bases for J; bases not matched to a gene: 5. This CDR3 reads CASSQDRKGEQYF. DNA of the CDR3: TGCGCCAGCAGCCAGGACAGGAAGGGCGAGCAGTACTTC.

Here the CDR3 DNA reads TGTGCCAGCAGTTTGATTGGGGGGTCCTACGAGCAGTACTTC. Translating gives CASSLIGGSYEQYF. This chain connects TRBV27 to TRBJ2-7, with a tentative D call TRBD2 (6 bases). The CDR3 consists of 14 residues. Germline V gene lookup returns CDR1 MNHEY and CDR2 SMNVEV (reference sequence). V gave up 3 bases and J gave up 1 base, with 10 bases separating them.

This clone was picked up one time. V usage is TRBV9 and J usage is TRBJ1-2; perhaps TRBD1 as D (6 bases). V lost 0 bases to trimming and J lost 10 bases, with 22 bases between them. The germline CDR1 and CDR2 sequences are SGDLS and YYNGEE. The CDR3 loop spans 16 amino acids. The CDR3 DNA reads TGTGCCAGCAGCGTAGCCCCGGACAGCCATCCCGGAGTCTACACCTTC. Translating gives CASSVAPDSHPGVYTF.

In nucleotides, the CDR3 is TGCGCCAGCAGCCAGAAGGGAGGGAATGTTTACGAGCAGTACTTC. Its protein product is CASSQKGGNVYEQYF. The chain couples TRBV4-1 to TRBJ2-7, with 7 positions matching TRBD2. V shed 3 bases, J shed 4 bases, and the junction held 9 bases outside the gene matches. CDR3 length: 15 residues. Germline-derived CDR1 and CDR2 are MGHRA and YSYEKL.

The rearrangement uses TRBV5-6 and TRBJ2-1; 7 bases line up with TRBD1. From germline, CDR1 is SGHDT and CDR2 YYEEEE. V lost 1 base to trimming and J lost 8 bases; unmatched junction nucleotides: 0. The CDR3 runs to 12 residues. The CDR3 region has the DNA TGTGCCAGCAGCTTGAGGGGGCATGAGCAGTTCTTC. Protein sequence: CASSLRGHEQFF.